A selection of T cell receptor beta chains follows, all from one sample in a study of beta chain features in type 1 diabetes. TCRdb keeps only in-frame clones here, not all; method: immunoSEQ multiplex PCR. The sample comprises 300,000 to 450,000 clones, about 18% of which are singletons, and 0.044% rests with the top ten. The specimen sequenced was naive CD4+ T cells from blood. Receptor source: a woman aged 18-30 years in good health. Each CDR3 is given with its conserved first and last residue. A D gene is named only where the DNA matches it firmly. Rows give clone size only sometimes, using once, few, many, or a class for an expanded clone.

>-|-|TRBJ2-7|TRBV5-1
TGCGCCAGCAAGGGCGTCGCGGGGCCCTTCTCCTACGAGCAGTACTTC
CASKGVAGPFSYEQYF
>TRBD1|few|TRBJ1-2|TRBV25-1
TGTGCCAGCAGTGAACAGGGGGCGTACTATGGCTACACCTTC
CASSEQGAYYGYTF
>-|few|TRBJ2-1|TRBV28
TGTGCCAGCAGTCCAAACAATGAGCAGTTCTTC
CASSPNNEQFF
>TRBD2|-|TRBJ2-1|TRBV7-2
TGTGCCAGCAGAAATAGCGGGAGCGCTGAGCAGTTCTTC
CASRNSGSAEQFF
>-|-|TRBJ2-3|TRBV2
TGTGCCAGCAGCCCCGATCAGGGAAGCACAGATACGCAGTATTTT
CASSPDQGSTDTQYF
>-|-|TRBJ1-1|TRBV14
TGTGCCAGCAGTCTGGACAGGAACACTGAAGCTTTCTTT
CASSLDRNTEAFF
>-|-|TRBJ2-2|TRBV5-6
TGTGCCAGCAGCTTGTATTGGGGACCGGGAGTAACCGGGGAGCTGTTTTTT
CASSLYWGPGVTGELFF
>TRBD1|-|TRBJ2-3|TRBV29-1
TGCAGCGTCGATGACAGGGGCTCCACAGATACGCAGTATTTT
CSVDDRGSTDTQYF
>-|few|TRBJ1-5|TRBV7-2
TGTGCCAGCAGCTTACCCGGGAATCAGCCCCAGCATTTT
CASSLPGNQPQHF
>TRBD1|-|TRBJ1-6|TRBV9
TGTGCCAGCAGCGACCAGGGACAGGTTAATTCACCCCTCCACTTT
CASSDQGQVNSPLHF
>TRBD1|-|TRBJ2-5|TRBV5-8
TGTGCCAGCAGCCCCACGACAGGGGGTATTAGGGAGACCCAGTACTTC
CASSPTTGGIRETQYF
>-|few|TRBJ1-5|TRBV9
TGTGCCAGCAGCGTTGGGACACAAGAGGATCAGCCCCAGCATTTT
CASSVGTQEDQPQHF
>TRBD1|few|TRBJ2-5|TRBV5-6
TGTGCCAGCAGCCGTGGGGACAGGGGCGGAGGCGGGACCCAGTACTTC
CASSRGDRGGGGTQYF